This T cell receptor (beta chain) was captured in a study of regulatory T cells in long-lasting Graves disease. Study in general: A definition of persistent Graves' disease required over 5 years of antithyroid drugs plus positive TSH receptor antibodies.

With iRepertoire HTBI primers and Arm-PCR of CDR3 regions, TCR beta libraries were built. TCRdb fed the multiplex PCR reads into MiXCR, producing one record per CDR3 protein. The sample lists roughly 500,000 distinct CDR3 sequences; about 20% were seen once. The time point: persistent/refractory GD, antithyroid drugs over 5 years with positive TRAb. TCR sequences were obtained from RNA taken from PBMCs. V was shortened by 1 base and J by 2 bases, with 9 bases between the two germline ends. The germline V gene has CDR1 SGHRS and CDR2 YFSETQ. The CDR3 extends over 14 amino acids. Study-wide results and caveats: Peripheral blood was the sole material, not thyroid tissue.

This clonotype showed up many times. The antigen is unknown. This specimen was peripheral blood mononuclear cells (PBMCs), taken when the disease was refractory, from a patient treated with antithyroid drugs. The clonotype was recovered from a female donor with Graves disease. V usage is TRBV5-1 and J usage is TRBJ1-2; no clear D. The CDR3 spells CASSLNSDNYGYTF. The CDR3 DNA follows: TGCGCCAGCAGCTTGAACAGCGACAACTATGGCTACACCTTC.